A single sample is the source of the 6 T cell receptor beta chains below, sequenced in a study of cytomegalovirus exposure and HLA in healthy donors. 60 Vbeta and 13 Jbeta primers were used in PCR. Here immunoSEQ multiplex PCR was the method, and the copy in TCRdb shows in-frame clones only, minus some. In the table there are 100,000 or so clones, 78% of which are singletons. The specimen sequenced was PBMCs. Receptor source: a male donor in good health and CMV-seronegative.

This rearrangement joins TRBV19 to TRBJ2-7, with TRBD1 as a possible D gene (6 bases). Trimming pared 10 bases from V and 5 bases from J, leaving 15 bases between. The germline V gene has CDR1 LNHDA and CDR2 SQIVND (reference sequence). The CDR3 has 12 amino acids. The CDR3 DNA follows: TGTGCCACTGCACAGGACAGCCACGAGCAGTACTTC. Its translation is CATAQDSHEQYF.

The chain links TRBV19 to TRBJ1-5; 9 bases are a match to TRBD1. After removal of 3 bases from V and 7 bases from J, the junction contained 4 bases not matched to a gene. The CDR3 spans 14 residues. Per germline, CDR1 LNHDA and CDR2 SQIVND (reference sequence). The CDR3 nucleotides read TGTGCCAGTAGTATGGGACAGGGAAAACAGCCCCAGCATTTT. Its protein product is CASSMGQGKQPQHF.

V and J are TRBV5-1 and TRBJ2-3, with 7 bases identical to TRBD2. After removal of 0 bases from V and 1 base from J, the junction contained 5 bases not matched to a gene. The CDR3 extends over 16 amino acids. Germline values: CDR1 SGHRS, CDR2 YFSETQ. The CDR3 region is CASSLGGSYGTDTQYF. The CDR3 region has the DNA TGCGCCAGCAGCTTGGGCGGGAGTTATGGCACAGATACGCAGTATTTT.

The gene calls are TRBV28 and TRBJ2-7, with D unresolved. V lost 6 bases and J 5 bases, leaving 14 bases between the germline ends. The germline gives CDR1 MDHEN, CDR2 SYDVKM. The CDR3 contains 13 residues. The CDR3 here is CASRLPTENEQYF. In DNA, the CDR3 is TGTGCCAGCAGACTGCCTACAGAGAACGAGCAGTACTTC.

This chain uses TRBV18 with TRBJ2-7; 9 bases match TRBD1. Looked up from germline, CDR1 is KGHSH and CDR2 is LQKENI. The CDR3 contains 17 residues. V shed 3 bases and J 7 bases; nucleotides not matched to a gene: 16. CDR3 amino acids: CASSPYSSGQGNQEQYF. Here the CDR3 DNA reads TGTGCCAGCTCACCTTACTCCAGTGGACAGGGGAATCAAGAGCAGTACTTC.

The V call is TRBV19, the J call TRBJ2-5; TRBD1 matches at 7 bases. Trimming cost V 3 bases and J 5 bases; bases outside gene matches: 12. Germline CDR1 and CDR2: LNHDA and SQIVND (reference sequence). The CDR3 has 16 amino acids. The CDR3 is CASSIPNRGFEETQYF. In DNA, the CDR3 is TGTGCCAGTAGTATCCCAAACAGGGGATTCGAGGAGACCCAGTACTTC.